This T cell receptor beta chain is drawn from a study of radiotherapy plus CTLA-4 blockade in lung cancer (dated by TCRdb to about 2018). Looking at the study overall: Among the enrolled patients, about 19% had an objective response, and about 29% reached disease control.

As encoded in the germline V gene (reference sequence), CDR1 is LNHDA while CDR2 is SQIVND. Trimming removed 5 bases from V and 2 bases from J, leaving 13 bases between the germline ends. From the cysteine up to the phenylalanine, the CDR3 has a length of 14 residues. The DNA shown is the 42-base CDR3, in frame from base 1. With respect to this clone: Its specific antigen is unknown. Base qualities are missing; no much larger clone stands one base away.

The receptor library was made with the immunoSEQ multiplex PCR assay. TCRdb mirrors the immuneACCESS table, restricted to in-frame sequences. Some clones are absent from its copies; in checked studies, under half trace to an unresolved V gene, and the reason for the others is unknown. Across this sample there are 75,000 to 100,000 clones, with around 88% seen only once. Of the sample, 4.9% falls within the top ten clones. Beyond this particular receptor, the publication reports: The strongest predictors of response were reported to be early dynamic shifts in blood T cell clones along with a rise in serum interferon-beta following radiation. After treatment with radiotherapy and ipilimumab, TCR clones that originated in tumors expanded in peripheral blood.

In this study, focal radiation therapy paired with CTLA-4 blockade (ipilimumab) was tested in patients who had chemo-refractory metastatic non-small-cell lung cancer. The sequence links TRBV19 to TRBJ2-7; confidence is insufficient to name the D gene. The receptor's source is a human donor with non-small cell lung cancer that progressed on radiotherapy plus ipilimumab. The source material was peripheral blood, sampled from a patient treated with radiotherapy plus ipilimumab. The encoded CDR3 is CASSSTHTAYEQYF. The DNA reads TGTGCCAGTAGTTCGACTCATACGGCCTACGAGCAGTACTTC.